This is a list of T cell receptor beta chains from one sample in a study of cytomegalovirus exposure and HLA in healthy donors. Clones were read by immunoSEQ multiplex PCR, and TCRdb kept only the in-frame ones, dropping some. The profile shows 95,000 to 150,000 clones, roughly 80% of them singletons. The material sequenced was PBMCs. The source of these receptors is a man between 18 and 29 years old in good health and CMV-seropositive. Each CDR3 is given with its conserved first and last residue. A D gene is named only where the DNA matches it firmly.

TRBV18	NA	TRBJ1-1	CASSYGDGFDTEAFF
TRBV2	NA	TRBJ1-4	CASSEGPRNEKLFF
TRBV11-2	TRBD2	TRBJ2-7	CASSFASGRYEQYF
TRBV7-6	NA	TRBJ1-2	CASSRSNEGGYTF
TRBV5-4	NA	TRBJ2-3	CASRIDGTSTDTQYF
TRBV2	NA	TRBJ1-2	CASTPGFYGYTF
TRBV4-3	NA	TRBJ2-3	CASSLSASTDTQYF
TRBV5-1	TRBD1	TRBJ2-1	CASSGNRGFYNEQFF
TRBV30	NA	TRBJ1-3	CAWRITGNGNTIYF
TRBV5-1	TRBD2	TRBJ2-7	CASSLGLAGGLGYEQYF
TRBV7-2	TRBD1	TRBJ1-1	CASSQGGTGMREAFF
TRBV28	NA	TRBJ2-2	CASSGRVGELFF
TRBV5-4	NA	TRBJ2-5	CASSFGVNREQYF
TRBV4-3	TRBD1	TRBJ2-2	CASSHATQGSGELFF
TRBV6-5	NA	TRBJ1-3	CASSSTGRAGNTIYF
TRBV4-3	NA	TRBJ1-3	CASSLERGFGNTIYF
TRBV4-1	TRBD1	TRBJ1-1	CASSQAPQGDAEAFF
TRBV4-1	TRBD1	TRBJ2-1	CASSQDDRAFDEQFF
TRBV4-3	TRBD1	TRBJ1-2	CASSRDPTRGSNYGYTF
TRBV7-9	NA	TRBJ1-1	CASSRAGVTEAFF
TRBV5-4	TRBD1	TRBJ1-6	CASRPDRGRSPLHF
TRBV7-9	TRBD2	TRBJ2-7	CSSSTLTSGRTYYEQYF
TRBV30	NA	TRBJ2-7	CAWTRSAGLYEQYF
TRBV7-6	NA	TRBJ1-3	CASSTVGGGGQTGNTIYF
TRBV11-2	TRBD2	TRBJ2-7	CASSSRTSGTYEQYF
TRBV6-1	NA	TRBJ1-5	CASSSRVSNQPQHF
TRBV9	TRBD2	TRBJ2-1	CASSVAGGGYASSYNEQFF
TRBV7-2	TRBD1	TRBJ1-6	CASRGQGAVRNSPLHF
TRBV15	NA	TRBJ2-7	CATSREGLEQYF
TRBV27	TRBD2	TRBJ2-7	CASSPSGGGRLKEQYF
TRBV7-2	NA	TRBJ1-2	CASSLGSRGTNGYTF
TRBV5-5	TRBD2	TRBJ2-3	CASSSRTSGRAGPDTQYF
TRBV7-2	TRBD2	TRBJ2-2	CASSQSPPGWSGRTGELFF
TRBV11-3	NA	TRBJ2-1	CASSLNRSPYNEQFF
TRBV9	NA	TRBJ2-1	CASSVAPTDEQFF
TRBV30	NA	TRBJ2-5	CAWKGANLKETQYF
TRBV18	NA	TRBJ1-1	CASSEAANTEAFF
TRBV11-2	NA	TRBJ2-2	CASSLVRGNTGELFF
TRBV2	NA	TRBJ1-5	CASSPVGGQNSNQPQHF
TRBV10-3	NA	TRBJ1-1	CAISDLSEAFF
TRBV9	TRBD2	TRBJ2-7	CASSVGSGVAGTYEQYF
TRBV5-1	TRBD1	TRBJ1-2	CASSLGGTGFNYGYTF
TRBV2	TRBD2	TRBJ2-5	CASSDLREQYF
TRBV29-1	TRBD1	TRBJ2-2	CSTARDSTGELFF
TRBV7-8	TRBD1	TRBJ2-7	CASSLGTGTYEQYF
TRBV2	NA	TRBJ2-3	CASNSRDLSDTQYF
TRBV5-4	NA	TRBJ2-2	CASTRRDTGELFF